This T cell receptor (beta chain) was sequenced for a study of regulatory T cells. Amplification used 52 TRBV primers and 13 TRBJ primers. The method was immunoSEQ multiplex PCR; TCRdb's version includes in-frame clones alone and lacks a portion of them. The table records over 20,000 clones, approximately 91% of them present only once. Germline CDR1 reads SGHRS; CDR2 reads YFSETQ. V was clipped by 0 bases and J by 4 bases, with 11 bases between them. CDR3 length: 15 residues. Notes on the study in general: In CD3G-deficient patients, conventional CD4+ T cells were enriched for hydrophobic CDR3 residues at positions 6 and 7.

Every patient with CD3G deficiency had evidence of autoimmunity. Patients aged 2 to 39 years had fewer naive T cells. As for this clone: Its target is not known.

The sequenced sample was conventional CD4+ T cells sorted from blood. V usage is TRBV5-1 and J usage is TRBJ2-1; no firm D call. The sequence came from a child aged 10-17 years with CD3G deficiency. The CDR3 nucleotides read TGCGCCAGCAGCTTGGATTTAGGTCGTTACAATGAGCAGTTCTTC. Its translation: CASSLDLGRYNEQFF.